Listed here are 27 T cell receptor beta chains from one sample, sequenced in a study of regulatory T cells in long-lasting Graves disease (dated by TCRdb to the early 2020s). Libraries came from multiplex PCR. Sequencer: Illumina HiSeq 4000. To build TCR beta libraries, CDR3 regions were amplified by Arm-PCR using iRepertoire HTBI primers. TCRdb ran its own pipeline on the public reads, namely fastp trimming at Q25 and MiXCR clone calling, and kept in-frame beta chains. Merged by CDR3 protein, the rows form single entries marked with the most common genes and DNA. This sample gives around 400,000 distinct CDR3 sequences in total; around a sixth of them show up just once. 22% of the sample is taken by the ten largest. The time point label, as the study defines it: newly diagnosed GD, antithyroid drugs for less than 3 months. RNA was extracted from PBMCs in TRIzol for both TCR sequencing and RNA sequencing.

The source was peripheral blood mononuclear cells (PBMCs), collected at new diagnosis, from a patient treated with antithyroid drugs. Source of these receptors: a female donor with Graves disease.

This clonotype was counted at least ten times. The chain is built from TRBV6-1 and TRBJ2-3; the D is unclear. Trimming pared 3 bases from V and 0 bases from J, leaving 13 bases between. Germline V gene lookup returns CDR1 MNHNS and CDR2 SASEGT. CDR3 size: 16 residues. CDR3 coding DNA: TGTGCCAGCAGTGATGTCCCAGGCCTCAGCACAGATACGCAGTATTTT. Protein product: CASSDVPGLSTDTQYF.

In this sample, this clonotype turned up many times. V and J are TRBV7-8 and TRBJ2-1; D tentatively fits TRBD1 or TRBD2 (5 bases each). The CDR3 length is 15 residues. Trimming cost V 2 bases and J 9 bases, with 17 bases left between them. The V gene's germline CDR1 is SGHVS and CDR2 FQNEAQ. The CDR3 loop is CASSLSGKGISEQFF. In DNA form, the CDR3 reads TGTGCCAGCAGCTTAAGCGGAAAGGGGATTAGTGAGCAGTTCTTC.

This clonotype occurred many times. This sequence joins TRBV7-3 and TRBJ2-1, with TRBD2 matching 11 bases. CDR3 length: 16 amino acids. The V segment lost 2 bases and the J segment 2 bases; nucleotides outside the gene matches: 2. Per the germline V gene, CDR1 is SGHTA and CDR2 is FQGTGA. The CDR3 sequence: CASSLDSGGAYNEQFF. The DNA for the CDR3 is TGTGCCAGCAGCTTAGATAGCGGGGGGGCCTACAATGAGCAGTTCTTC.

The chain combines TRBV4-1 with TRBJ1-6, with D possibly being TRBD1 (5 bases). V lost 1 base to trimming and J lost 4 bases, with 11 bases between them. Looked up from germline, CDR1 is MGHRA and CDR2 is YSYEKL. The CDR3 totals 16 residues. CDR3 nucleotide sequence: TGCGCCAGCAGCCAAGCCGATGGGGGTTATAATTCACCCCTCCACTTT. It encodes CASSQADGGYNSPLHF.

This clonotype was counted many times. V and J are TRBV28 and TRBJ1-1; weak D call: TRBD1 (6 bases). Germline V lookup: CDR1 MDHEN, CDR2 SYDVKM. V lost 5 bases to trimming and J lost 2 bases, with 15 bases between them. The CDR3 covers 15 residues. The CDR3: CASSTHRELNTEAFF. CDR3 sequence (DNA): TGTGCCAGCAGTACCCACAGGGAACTTAACACTGAAGCTTTCTTT.

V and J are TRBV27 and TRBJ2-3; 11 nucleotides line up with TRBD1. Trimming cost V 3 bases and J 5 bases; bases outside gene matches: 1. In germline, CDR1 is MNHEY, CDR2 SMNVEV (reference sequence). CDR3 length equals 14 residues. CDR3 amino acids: CASSFGTGGDTQYF. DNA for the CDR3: TGTGCCAGCAGTTTCGGGACAGGGGGAGATACGCAGTATTTT.

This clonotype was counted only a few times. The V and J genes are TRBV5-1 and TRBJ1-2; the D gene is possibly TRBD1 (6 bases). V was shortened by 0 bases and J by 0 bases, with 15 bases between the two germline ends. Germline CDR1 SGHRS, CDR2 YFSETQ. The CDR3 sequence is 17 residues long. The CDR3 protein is CASSLAPQGMTNYGYTF. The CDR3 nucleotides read TGCGCCAGCAGCTTGGCCCCACAGGGAATGACTAACTATGGCTACACCTTC.

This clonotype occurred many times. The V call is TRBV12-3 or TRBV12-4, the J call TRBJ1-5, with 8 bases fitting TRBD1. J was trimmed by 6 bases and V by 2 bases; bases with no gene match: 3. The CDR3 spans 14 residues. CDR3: CASSLTTGAQPQHF. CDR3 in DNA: TGTGCCAGCAGTTTAACGACAGGGGCTCAGCCCCAGCATTTT.

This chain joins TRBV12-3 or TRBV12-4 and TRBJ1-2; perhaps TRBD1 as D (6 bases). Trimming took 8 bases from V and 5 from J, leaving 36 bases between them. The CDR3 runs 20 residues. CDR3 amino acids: CASSHLSGQPRPTTTYGYTF. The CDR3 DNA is TGTGCCAGCTCACACCTTTCGGGACAACCACGACCCACTACTACATATGGCTACACCTTC.

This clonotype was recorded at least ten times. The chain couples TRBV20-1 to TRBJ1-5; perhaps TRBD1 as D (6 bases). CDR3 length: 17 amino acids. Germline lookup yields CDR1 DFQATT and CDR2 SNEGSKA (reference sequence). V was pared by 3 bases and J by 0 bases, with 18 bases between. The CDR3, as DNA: TGCAGTGCTAGCGTCCAGGGGAGCCTGGGTAGCAATCAGCCCCAGCATTTT. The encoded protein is CSASVQGSLGSNQPQHF.

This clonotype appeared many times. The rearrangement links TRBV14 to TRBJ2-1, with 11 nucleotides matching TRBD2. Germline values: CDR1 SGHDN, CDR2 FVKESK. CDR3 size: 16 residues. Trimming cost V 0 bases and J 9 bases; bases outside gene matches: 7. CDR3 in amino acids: CASSQERTSGSPEQFF. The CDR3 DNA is TGTGCCAGCAGCCAAGAACGAACTAGCGGGAGTCCTGAGCAGTTCTTC.

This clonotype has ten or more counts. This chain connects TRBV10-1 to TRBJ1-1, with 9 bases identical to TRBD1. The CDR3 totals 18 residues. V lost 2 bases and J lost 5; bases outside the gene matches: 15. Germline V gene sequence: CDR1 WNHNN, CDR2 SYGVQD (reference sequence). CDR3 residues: CASSETRDRAPKETEAFF. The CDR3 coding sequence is TGCGCCAGCAGTGAGACCAGGGACAGGGCCCCAAAGGAGACTGAAGCTTTCTTT.

Written as DNA, the CDR3 is TGCAGCGTTGAAGATCTGGGGCTAGCGGGGCACCAAGAGACCCAGTACTTC. Its protein is CSVEDLGLAGHQETQYF. This chain joins TRBV29-1 and TRBJ2-1, with 9 bases aligning to TRBD2. The J call may not be correct, given that the DNA end is closer to TRBJ2-5. The CDR3 is 17 amino acids. Looked up from germline, CDR1 is SQVTM and CDR2 is ANQGSEA.

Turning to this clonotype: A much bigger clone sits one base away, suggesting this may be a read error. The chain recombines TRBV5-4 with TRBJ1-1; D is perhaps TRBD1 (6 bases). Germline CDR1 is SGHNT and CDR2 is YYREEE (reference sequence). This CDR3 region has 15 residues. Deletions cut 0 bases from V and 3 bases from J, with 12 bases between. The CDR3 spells CASSLGGGRDTEAFF. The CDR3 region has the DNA TGTGCCAGCAGCTTGGGTGGGGGGCGAGACACTGAAGCTTTCTTT.

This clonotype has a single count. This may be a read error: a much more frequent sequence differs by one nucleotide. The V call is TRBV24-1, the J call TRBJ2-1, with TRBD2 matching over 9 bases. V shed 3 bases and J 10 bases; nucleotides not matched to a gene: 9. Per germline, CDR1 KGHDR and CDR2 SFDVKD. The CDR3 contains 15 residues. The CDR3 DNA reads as TGTGCCACCAGTGATCATAGCGGGGGTTCCTACGAGCAGTTCTTC. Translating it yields CATSDHSGGSYEQFF.

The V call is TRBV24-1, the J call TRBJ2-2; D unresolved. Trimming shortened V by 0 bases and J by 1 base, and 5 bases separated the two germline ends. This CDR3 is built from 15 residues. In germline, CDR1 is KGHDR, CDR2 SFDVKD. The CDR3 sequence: CATSDLRGNTGELFF. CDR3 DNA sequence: TGTGCCACCAGTGATTTGCGCGGGAACACCGGGGAGCTGTTTTTT.

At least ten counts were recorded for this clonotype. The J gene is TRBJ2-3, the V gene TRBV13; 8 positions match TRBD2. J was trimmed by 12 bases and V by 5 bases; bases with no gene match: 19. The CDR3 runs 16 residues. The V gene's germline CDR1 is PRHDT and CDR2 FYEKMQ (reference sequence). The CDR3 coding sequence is TGTGCCAGCAGCGCTAGCGGGTCGGACCTCAAAGCCCCTCAGTATTTT. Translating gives CASSASGSDLKAPQYF.

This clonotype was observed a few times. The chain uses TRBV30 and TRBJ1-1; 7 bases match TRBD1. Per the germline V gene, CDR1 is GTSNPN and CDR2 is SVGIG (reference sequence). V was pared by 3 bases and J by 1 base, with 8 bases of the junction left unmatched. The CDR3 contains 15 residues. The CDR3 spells CAWRAGGTGNTEAFF. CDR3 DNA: TGTGCCTGGAGGGCAGGGGGGACGGGGAACACTGAAGCTTTCTTT.

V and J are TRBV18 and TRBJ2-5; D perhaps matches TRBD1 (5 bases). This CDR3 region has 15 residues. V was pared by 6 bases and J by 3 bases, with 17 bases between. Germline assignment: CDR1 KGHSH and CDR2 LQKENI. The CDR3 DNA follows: TGTGCCAGCTCCCAAGGGTCGGTCAGGGAAGAGACCCAGTACTTC. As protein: CASSQGSVREETQYF.

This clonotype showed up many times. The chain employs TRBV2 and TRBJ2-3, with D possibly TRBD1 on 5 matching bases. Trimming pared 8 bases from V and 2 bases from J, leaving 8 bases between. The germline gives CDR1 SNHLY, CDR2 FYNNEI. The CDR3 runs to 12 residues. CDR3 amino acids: CASSDITDTQYF. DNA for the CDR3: TGTGCCAGCTCGGACATCACAGATACGCAGTATTTT.

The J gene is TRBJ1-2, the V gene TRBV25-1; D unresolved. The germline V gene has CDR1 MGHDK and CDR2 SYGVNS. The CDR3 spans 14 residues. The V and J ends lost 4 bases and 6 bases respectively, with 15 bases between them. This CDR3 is CASSVTSGGDGYTF. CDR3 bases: TGTGCCAGCAGTGTAACCTCGGGAGGAGATGGCTACACCTTC.

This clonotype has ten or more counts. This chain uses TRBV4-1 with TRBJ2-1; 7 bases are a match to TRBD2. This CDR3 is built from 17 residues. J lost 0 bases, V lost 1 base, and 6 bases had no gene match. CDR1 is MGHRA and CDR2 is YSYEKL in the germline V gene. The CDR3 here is CASSQGLAASSYNEQFF. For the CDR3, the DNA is TGCGCCAGCAGCCAAGGGCTAGCGGCCTCCTCCTACAATGAGCAGTTCTTC.

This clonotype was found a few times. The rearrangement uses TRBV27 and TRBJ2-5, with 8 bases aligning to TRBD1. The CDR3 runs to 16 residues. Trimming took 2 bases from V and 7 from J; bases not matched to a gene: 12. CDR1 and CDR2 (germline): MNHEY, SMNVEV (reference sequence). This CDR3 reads CASSLISTGGTGTQYF. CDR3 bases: TGTGCCAGCAGTTTAATTTCAACAGGGGGGACAGGGACCCAGTACTTC.

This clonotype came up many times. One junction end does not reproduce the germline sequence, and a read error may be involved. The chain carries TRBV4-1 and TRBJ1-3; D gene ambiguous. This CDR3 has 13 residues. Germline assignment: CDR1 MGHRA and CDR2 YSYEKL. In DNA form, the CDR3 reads TGTGCCAGCAGCCAAGAGTCTGGAAACACCATATATTTT. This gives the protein CASSQESGNTIYF.

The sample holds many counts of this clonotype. Written as DNA, the CDR3 is TGTGCCAGTAGAACCAACGGGGGGAGTGGTAATTACTTC. It is translated as CASRTNGGSGNYF. This rearrangement joins TRBV28 to TRBJ2-4; the match to TRBD2 covers 7 bases. Germline CDR1 is MDHEN and CDR2 is SYDVKM. J lost 16 bases, V lost 9 bases, and 18 bases had no gene match. The CDR3 length is 13 residues.

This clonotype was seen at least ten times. The CDR3 spells CSVVTSGLKETQYF. The CDR3 DNA reads as TGCAGCGTAGTCACTAGCGGGCTAAAAGAGACCCAGTACTTC. The V gene is TRBV29-1, the J gene TRBJ2-5; 9 bases are a match to TRBD2. CDR1 and CDR2 (germline): SQVTM, ANQGSEA. This CDR3 has 14 residues. V shed 6 bases and J 3 bases; nucleotides not matched to a gene: 8.

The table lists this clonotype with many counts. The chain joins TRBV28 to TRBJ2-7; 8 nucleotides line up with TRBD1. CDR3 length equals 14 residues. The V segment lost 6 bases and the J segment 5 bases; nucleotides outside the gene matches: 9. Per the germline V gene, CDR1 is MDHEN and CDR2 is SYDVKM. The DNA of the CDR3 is TGTGCCAGCAGGACGCAACAGGGGGAGCACGAGCAGTACTTC. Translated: CASRTQQGEHEQYF.